One sample yielded the 3 T cell receptor beta chains listed below, sequenced in a study of shared clonotypes between healthy human individuals. Only in-frame clones appear in the TCRdb table, and some are missing; sequencing was by immunoSEQ multiplex PCR. The data hold about 990,000 clones, with 78% observed a single time. The sequencing sample was made of memory CD4+ T cells from PBMCs. The subset was: CD45RA-negative fraction. The receptor set was obtained from a man aged 18 to 30 in good health. Some clones in this sample may be carry-over from other donors' samples.

CDR3 residues: CASSLGLAVNEQFF. The CDR3, as DNA: TGTGCCAGCAGTTTAGGGCTAGCGGTCAATGAGCAGTTCTTC. This chain joins TRBV28 and TRBJ2-1; 7 bases map to TRBD2. Germline lookup yields CDR1 MDHEN and CDR2 SYDVKM. The length of the CDR3 is 14 residues. Germline trimming cut 2 bases from V and 6 bases from J; bases unmatched to any gene: 4.

The chain uses TRBV21-1 and TRBJ2-7; the D call TRBD2 from the table was never checked on the DNA. TRBV21-1 represents a pseudogene. The CDR3 consists of 16 residues. CDR3 nucleotides: TGTGCCAGCAGCAAATGGAGCGGGAGGTTCTCCTACGAGCAGTACTTC. It is translated as CASSKWSGRFSYEQYF.

The V and J genes are TRBV6-1 and TRBJ2-7; D not certain. V dropped 10 bases and J dropped 5 bases, with 24 bases sitting between them. Germline-derived CDR1 and CDR2 are MNHNS and SASEGT. This CDR3 has 15 amino acids. CDR3 DNA sequence: TGTGCCACCCCAAAGCTAAATGGGTGGTCCAACGAGCAGTACTTC. The encoded protein is CATPKLNGWSNEQYF.